This is a list of T cell receptor beta chains from one sample in a study of early T cells in non-severe SARS-CoV-2 infection. TCRdb itself ran the 5' RACE reads through MiXCR, one entry per CDR3 protein. Of under 60,000 distinct CDR3 sequences listed, roughly 13% are singletons. Sequencing used whole blood. The source of these receptors is an adult who was a healthcare worker with PCR-confirmed SARS-CoV-2 infection or an uninfected control (not recorded which). Each CDR3 is given with its conserved first and last residue. A D gene is named only where the DNA matches it firmly. Clone sizes are given selectively: once, few, many, or a class where the clone is expanded.

j_gene | d_gene | abundance | v_gene | CDR3aa | CDR3nt
TRBJ1-5 | - | many | TRBV20-1 | CSAMDTGTVGGQPQHF | TGCAGTGCTATGGACACAGGGACGGTGGGTGGTCAGCCCCAGCATTTT
TRBJ1-2 | - | - | TRBV15 | CATREGPHGYTF | TGTGCCACCAGGGAGGGGCCCCATGGCTACACCTTC
TRBJ2-7 | - | many | TRBV5-6 | CASSLLGPSSYEQYF | TGTGCCAGCAGCTTGTTAGGTCCGAGCTCCTACGAGCAGTACTTC
TRBJ2-3 | TRBD2 | - | TRBV12-3/TRBV12-4 | CASSPIAGGGQDTQYF | TGTGCCAGCAGTCCTATAGCGGGCGGGGGTCAGGATACGCAGTATTTT
TRBJ2-2 | - | - | TRBV12-3/TRBV12-4 | CASLRSGELFF | TGTGCCAGCCTCCGTTCCGGGGAGCTGTTTTTT
TRBJ1-1 | - | few | TRBV4-1 | CASSPPVLTTEAFF | TGCGCCAGCAGCCCCCCCGTTCTGACCACTGAAGCTTTCTTT
TRBJ1-2 | - | few | TRBV6-5 | CASSYSLNEAETGYGYTF | TGTGCCAGCAGTTACTCCCTTAACGAGGCCGAGACTGGCTATGGCTACACCTTC
TRBJ1-1 | - | many | TRBV20-1 | CSARGEGDTEAFF | TGCAGTGCTAGAGGCGAGGGGGACACTGAAGCTTTCTTT
TRBJ2-3 | TRBD1 | few | TRBV5-1 | CASRRDRGLSDTQYF | TGCGCCAGCAGGCGGGACAGGGGGCTATCAGATACGCAGTATTTT
TRBJ1-1 | - | few | TRBV5-5 | CASSLSVRTNTEAFF | TGTGCCAGCAGCTTGTCGGTCAGGACGAACACTGAAGCTTTCTTT
TRBJ2-2 | - | - | TRBV2 | CASRADQPGELFF | TGTGCCAGCAGGGCCGATCAGCCCGGGGAGCTGTTTTTT
TRBJ2-1 | TRBD2 | many | TRBV20-1 | CSAQAGRSGGEQFF | TGCAGTGCCCAGGCCGGCAGGAGCGGGGGCGAGCAGTTCTTC
TRBJ1-6 | - | many | TRBV11-2 | CASSSRSASPLHF | TGTGCCAGCAGCTCCCGGAGCGCCTCACCCCTCCACTTT